These 20 T cell receptor beta chains share one sample of origin, sequenced in a study of shared clonotypes between healthy human individuals. The repertoire was sequenced with immunoSEQ multiplex PCR; TCRdb's copy has only in-frame clones and lacks some. The sample contains fewer than 1.6 million clones, approximately 98.5% of which appear only once. Source material: naive CD4+ T cells sorted from blood. Subset defined: CD45RA+ positively selected. The origin of the receptors is a man aged 25 to 45 in good health.

V usage is TRBV6-5 and J usage is TRBJ2-5; 8 bases are shared with TRBD1. Losses at the gene ends were 1 base for V and 7 bases for J; bases not matched to a gene: 8. Germline values: CDR1 MNHEY, CDR2 SVGAGI. The CDR3 is made up of 15 amino acids. CDR3 coding DNA: TGTGCCAGCAGTTACTTTGACAGGGGTACTGGGACCCAGTACTTC. It codes for CASSYFDRGTGTQYF.

This sequence joins TRBV7-8 and TRBJ2-5; 7 bases are shared with TRBD2. The CDR3 consists of 16 residues. Germline V gene data show CDR1 as SGHVS and CDR2 as FQNEAQ. After removal of 5 bases from V and 6 bases from J, the junction contained 15 bases not matched to a gene. The CDR3 reads CASSVPDGGRGQTQYF. The CDR3 DNA is TGTGCCAGCAGCGTCCCGGACGGCGGGAGAGGACAGACCCAGTACTTC.

This clone was observed a single time. This sequence joins TRBV2 and TRBJ2-2, with 7 bases fitting TRBD2. The junction had 1 base not matched to a gene; V was cut back by 8 bases and J by 4 bases. This CDR3 region has 12 residues. CDR1 SNHLY and CDR2 FYNNEI come from the germline V gene. The CDR3 region is CASRGGTGELFF. CDR3 DNA sequence: TGTGCCAGCCGCGGGGGCACCGGGGAGCTGTTTTTT.

The rearrangement joins TRBV27 to TRBJ2-2; 11 bases fit TRBD2. The germline V gene encodes CDR1 MNHEY and CDR2 SMNVEV (reference sequence). CDR3 length: 13 residues. The CDR3 nucleotides are TGTGTTAGCGGGAGGGGGCGAACCGGGGAGCTGTTTTTT. Translated: CVSGRGRTGELFF.

The gene calls are TRBV5-1 and TRBJ2-2, with unresolved D. V was clipped by 4 bases and J by 0 bases, with 13 bases between them. In germline, CDR1 is SGHRS, CDR2 YFSETQ. The CDR3 is made up of 16 amino acids. Written as DNA, the CDR3 is TGCGCCAGCAGCCCGGTTTCTGGTACGAACACCGGGGAGCTGTTTTTT. It yields the protein CASSPVSGTNTGELFF. The entire variable domain, with the rest obtained from reference TRBV5-1 and TRBJ2-2, is as follows: KAGVTQTPRYLIKTRGQQVTLSCSPISGHRSVSWYQQTPGQGLQFLFEYFSETQRNKGNFPGRFSGRQFSNSRSEMNVSTLELGDSALYLCASSPVSGTNTGELFFGEGSRLTVL.

The genes are TRBV29-1 and TRBJ2-1; 8 nucleotides agree with TRBD2. CDR3 length: 15 amino acids. Germline values: CDR1 SQVTM, CDR2 ANQGSEA. Germline trimming cut 4 bases from V and 4 bases from J; bases unmatched to any gene: 9. The chain's CDR3 is CSVAVSGGAYNEQFF. CDR3 DNA sequence: TGCAGCGTTGCTGTTTCGGGAGGGGCGTACAATGAGCAGTTCTTC.

This chain links TRBV5-4 with TRBJ1-4; maybe TRBD1 (5 bases). Germline values: CDR1 SGHNT, CDR2 YYREEE (reference sequence). V lost 4 bases and J 8 bases, leaving 6 bases between the germline ends. This CDR3 region has 11 residues. CDR3 sequence (DNA): TGTGCCAGCAGCCGGGGGGAAAAACTGTTTTTT. This translates into CASSRGEKLFF.

This chain links TRBV7-9 with TRBJ2-7, with 7 bases identical to TRBD2. V gave up 4 bases and J gave up 5 bases; unmatched junction bases: 20. The CDR3 has 18 amino acids. CDR1 is SEHNR and CDR2 is FQNEAQ in the germline V gene (reference sequence). The CDR3, as DNA: TGTGCCAGCAGCTCGAGGGAGGGCAGGGTGGCCGCCCGAGACGAGCAGTACTTC. As protein: CASSSREGRVAARDEQYF.

This clone has just one count. The V gene is TRBV5-1, the J gene TRBJ2-5; 8 bases agree with TRBD1. The junction had 4 bases not matched to a gene; V was cut back by 4 bases and J by 2 bases. The CDR3 is made up of 14 amino acids. Germline V gives CDR1 SGHRS, CDR2 YFSETQ. The CDR3 DNA reads TGCGCCAGCAGCCCTCGGACAGGGCAAGAGACCCAGTACTTC. The encoded protein is CASSPRTGQETQYF.

The rearrangement uses TRBV2 and TRBJ1-5, with TRBD1 as a possible D gene (5 bases). The CDR3 sequence is 18 residues long. Germline V gene sequence: CDR1 SNHLY, CDR2 FYNNEI. Trimming removed 6 bases from V and 0 bases from J, with 21 bases in between. The CDR3 is CASRASGGVPYSNQPQHF. The CDR3 nucleotides read TGTGCCAGCAGGGCCTCGGGGGGGGTCCCGTATAGCAATCAGCCCCAGCATTTT.

The chain carries TRBV28 and TRBJ2-3; TRBD2 is a possible D gene (6 bases). CDR3 length: 17 residues. The V and J ends lost 6 bases and 1 base respectively, with 20 bases between them. The germline CDR1 and CDR2 sequences are MDHEN and SYDVKM. CDR3 in amino acids: CASSPPRGRVGTDTQYF. The CDR3 region has the DNA TGTGCCAGCAGCCCTCCGCGGGGCAGGGTCGGCACAGATACGCAGTATTTT.

V usage is TRBV4-1 and J usage is TRBJ2-1, with D unclear. This CDR3 is built from 15 residues. V was cut by 5 bases and J by 0 bases, with 11 bases left in between. Germline V gene lookup returns CDR1 MGHRA and CDR2 YSYEKL. The chain's CDR3 is CASSNMGNSYNEQFF. CDR3 coding DNA: TGCGCCAGCAGCAATATGGGGAACTCCTACAATGAGCAGTTCTTC.

Only one count was recorded for this clone. The J gene is TRBJ2-2, the V gene TRBV6-5; 7 positions agree with TRBD2. The germline gives CDR1 MNHEY, CDR2 SVGAGI. The V gene end was trimmed by 1 base and the J gene end by 2 bases; junction bases not matched to a gene: 4. This CDR3 comprises 16 residues. As DNA, the CDR3 is TGTGCCAGCAGTTACTTTGCTAGCGGAAACACCGGGGAGCTGTTTTTT. Protein sequence: CASSYFASGNTGELFF.

Concerning this clone: Other DNA sequences in the sample encode the same CDR3. The genes are TRBV28 and TRBJ2-7; no clear D. Germline V lookup: CDR1 MDHEN, CDR2 SYDVKM. V was clipped by 5 bases and J by 2 bases, with 7 bases between them. The CDR3 has 12 amino acids. For the CDR3, the DNA is TGTGCCAGCAGTGGGTCCCCCTACGAGCAGTACTTC. Translating it yields CASSGSPYEQYF.

The rearrangement joins TRBV25-1 to TRBJ1-3; D gene ambiguous. In germline, CDR1 is MGHDK, CDR2 SYGVNS. The length of the CDR3 is 14 residues. V was pared by 5 bases and J by 1 base, with 9 bases between. This CDR3 is CASSTQLSGNTIYF. As DNA, the CDR3 is TGTGCCAGCAGTACTCAGTTGTCTGGAAACACCATATATTTT.

V usage is TRBV7-9 and J usage is TRBJ2-1; unclear D gene. V lost 4 bases and J 6 bases, leaving 4 bases between the germline ends. CDR1 is SEHNR and CDR2 is FQNEAQ in the germline V gene (reference sequence). There are 11 residues in the CDR3. The CDR3 coding sequence is TGTGCCAGCAGCTCCGCCAATGAGCAGTTCTTC. Amino acid sequence: CASSSANEQFF. The variable domain in full, with the rest retrieved from reference TRBV7-9 and TRBJ2-1, is DTGVSQNPRHKITKRGQNVTFRCDPISEHNRLYWYRQTLGQGPEFLTYFQNEAQLEKSRLLSDRFSAERPKGSFSTLEIQRTEQGDSAMYLCASSSANEQFFGPGTRLTVL.

The chain combines TRBV15 with TRBJ2-7; D gene ambiguous. V lost 3 bases and J 2 bases, leaving 5 bases between the germline ends. The CDR3 is made up of 12 amino acids. Germline V gene lookup returns CDR1 LNHNV and CDR2 YYDKDF (reference sequence). CDR3: CATSRSTYEQYF. CDR3 DNA sequence: TGTGCCACCAGCAGGTCCACCTACGAGCAGTACTTC.

This chain connects TRBV30 to TRBJ2-4, with TRBD1 as a possible D gene (6 bases). The length of the CDR3 is 14 residues. Trimming shortened V by 0 bases and J by 2 bases, and 8 bases separated the two germline ends. Germline V gene sequence: CDR1 GTSNPN, CDR2 SVGIG (reference sequence). The CDR3 is CAWSVRGSKNIQYF. CDR3 sequence (DNA): TGTGCCTGGAGTGTCAGGGGATCCAAAAACATTCAGTACTTC. Drawing the rest from reference TRBV30 and TRBJ2-4, the complete variable domain is SQTIHQWPATLVQPVGSPLSLECTVEGTSNPNLYWYRQAAGRGLQLLFYSVGIGQISSEVPQNLSASRPQDRQFILSSKKLLLSDSGFYLCAWSVRGSKNIQYFGAGTRLSVL.

This chain links TRBV7-2 with TRBJ2-7; D gene unclear. With 4 bases removed from V and 5 bases from J, the gap between germline ends came to 6 bases. CDR3 size: 11 residues. Germline values: CDR1 SGHTA, CDR2 FQGNSA. The chain's CDR3 is CASSWTDEQYF. As DNA, the CDR3 is TGTGCCAGCAGCTGGACGGACGAGCAGTACTTC.

The chain joins TRBV19 to TRBJ2-2, with D perhaps matching TRBD2 (6 bases). The germline V gene has CDR1 LNHDA and CDR2 SQIVND (reference sequence). CDR3 length: 13 residues. V gave up 9 bases and J gave up 9 bases, with 17 bases separating them. CDR3 bases: TGTGCCAGCGTGAGGAGGGGAGACAGGGAGCTGTTTTTT. Translation: CASVRRGDRELFF. Combining the CDR3 with reference TRBV19 and TRBJ2-2 gives the whole variable domain DGGITQSPKYLFRKEGQNVTLSCEQNLNHDAMYWYRQDPGQGLRLIYYSQIVNDFQKGDIAEGYSVSREKKESFPLTVTSAQKNPTAFYLCASVRRGDRELFFGEGSRLTVL.